Here is one T cell receptor beta chain with its context. The data were taken from a study of blood T cell repertoires in COVID-19. Across the study: Whether acute or convalescent, the COVID-19 samples came from the United States, Italy and Spain. Sources were T cells, B-cell-depleted T cells, or PBMCs; the material itself was cDNA or gDNA.

Under the authors' procedure: Reference gene primer amplification gave estimated nucleated cell counts. Libraries were prepared by immunoSEQ multiplex PCR; TCRdb keeps only in-frame clonotypes and omits some of them. D and trimming come from the DNA, and the V and J calls and clone size come from that table. The data contain some 490,000 clones, approximately 85% of them singletons. The germline CDR1 and CDR2 sequences are SNHLY and FYNNEI. The CDR3 runs 13 residues. V was trimmed by 3 bases and J by 2 bases, leaving 8 bases between them. The chain uses TRBV2 and TRBJ2-7; D gene unclear. Sequenced input: peripheral blood. The sequence was collected from a human donor in a cohort sampled during active COVID-19. The CDR3, as DNA: TGTGCCAGCAGTGATTTAGTTGCCTACGAGCAGTACTTC. Translation: CASSDLVAYEQYF.